This T cell receptor (beta chain) was recovered during a study of cytomegalovirus exposure and HLA in healthy donors. General study points: In an earlier analysis, most TCR beta V segments were productive about 90% or about 30% of the time. The authors later linked a missense DCLRE1C variant to TCR beta V- and J-gene trimming.

Researchers ran the PCR with 60 Vbeta and 13 Jbeta primers. TCRdb keeps only in-frame clones here, not all; method: immunoSEQ multiplex PCR. The sample holds around 210,000 clones, around 73% seen once. Regarding this clone: Its antigen is not known.

Material for sequencing was PBMCs. This TCR derives from a young woman in good health and CMV-seronegative.

The DNA for the CDR3 is TGTGCCAGCAGCGCCCCCGGGATAACCTCCTACGAGCAGTACTTC. It yields the protein CASSAPGITSYEQYF. V usage is TRBV7-7 and J usage is TRBJ2-7; possibly TRBD2 for D (5 bases). The CDR3 consists of 15 residues. In germline, CDR1 is SSHAT, CDR2 FNYEAQ (reference sequence). The V and J ends lost 5 bases and 0 bases respectively, with 14 bases between them.